The rows below give T cell receptor beta chains drawn from one sample of a study of shared clonotypes between healthy human individuals. TCRdb's copy holds only in-frame clones and misses some; the assay was immunoSEQ multiplex PCR. The sample has about half a million clones, approximately 80% seen once. The sequenced sample consisted of PBMCs. The receptors were sampled from a woman aged 40 to 55 in good health. Some clones in this sample may be carry-over from other donors' samples. CDR3s include the opening cysteine and the closing phenylalanine or tryptophan. D genes are given only for firm matches. The size entry is marked missing in some rows and otherwise reads once, few, many or a size class.

d_gene,v_gene,j_gene,abundance,CDR3nt,CDR3aa
TRBD1,TRBV30,TRBJ1-1,few,TGTGCCTGGGGGGACAGGTGGACTGAAGCTTTCTTT,CAWGDRWTEAFF
NA,TRBV11-2,TRBJ2-7,NA,TGTGCCAGCAGCTTAGGATTCGGTAGCGGAAACTCCTACGAGCAGTACTTC,CASSLGFGSGNSYEQYF
NA,TRBV7-2,TRBJ2-7,NA,TGTGCCAGCAGCTTAGTCGGGCTAGCGCCCCCCGAGGACGAGCAGTACTTC,CASSLVGLAPPEDEQYF
NA,TRBV19,TRBJ1-5,NA,TGTGCCAGTAGTATTTTGGGGGTCGGTCAGCCCCAGCATTTT,CASSILGVGQPQHF
TRBD1,TRBV10-3,TRBJ1-1,once,TGTGCCATCAGTGAGTTTGGGACAGCCATGGGGTTGAACACTGAAGCTTTCTTT,CAISEFGTAMGLNTEAFF
NA,TRBV7-2,TRBJ1-1,NA,TGTGCCAGCAGCTTACAGCTGGGGGGGGGCACTGAAGCTTTCTTT,CASSLQLGGGTEAFF
NA,TRBV6-6,TRBJ2-7,NA,TGTGCCAGCAGTTACTCGAGTACAGCCTCCTACGAGCAGTACTTC,CASSYSSTASYEQYF
TRBD1,TRBV15,TRBJ1-3,NA,TGTGCCACCAGCAGGGGTCGAGGGGGCGGCGTGAACACCATATATTTT,CATSRGRGGGVNTIYF
NA,TRBV7-9,TRBJ2-2,NA,TGTGCCAGCAGCTTAGGAGTCGGCAAGACCGGGGAGCTGTTTTTT,CASSLGVGKTGELFF
NA,TRBV5-1,TRBJ1-1,NA,TGCGCCAGCAGCCCAACGGACGGGAGTAGTACTGAAGCTTTCTTT,CASSPTDGSSTEAFF
NA,TRBV5-1,TRBJ2-5,few,TGCGCCAGCAGCTCCGGGACACCGGGGGAGACCCAGTACTTC,CASSSGTPGETQYF
TRBD1,TRBV5-1,TRBJ1-1,few,TGCGCCAGCAACCTGGGGCAGGGGGGTGAAGCTTTCTTT,CASNLGQGGEAFF
TRBD1,TRBV19,TRBJ2-7,NA,TGTGCCAGTAGTCCTCAAAGGACAGGGTCGGACGAGCAGTACTTC,CASSPQRTGSDEQYF
NA,TRBV2,TRBJ2-1,NA,TGTGCCAGAACAGGTCGCTCCTACAATGAGCAGTTCTTC,CARTGRSYNEQFF
NA,TRBV30,TRBJ2-6,NA,TGTGCCTGGAGTTCAGGGGGGTCTGGGGCCAACGTCCTGACTTTC,CAWSSGGSGANVLTF
NA,TRBV21-1,TRBJ1-1,NA,TGTGCCAGCAGCAAGCCTCTAATGGTTTTCTTT,CASSKPLMVFF
TRBD1,TRBV7-6,TRBJ2-7,NA,TGTGCCAGCAGCTTAGGGGACAGGGCAGTACCCTACGAGCAGTACTTC,CASSLGDRAVPYEQYF
NA,TRBV21-1,TRBJ2-2,NA,TGTGCCAGCAAAGGGGGTTGGAACACCGGGGAGCTGTTTTTT,CASKGGWNTGELFF
NA,TRBV9,TRBJ2-3,NA,TGTGCCAGTGACCCGGGACTCTCGCTCGGAGATACGCAGTATTTT,CASDPGLSLGDTQYF
TRBD2,TRBV7-3,TRBJ2-7,NA,TGTGCCAGCAGCTTAACTAGCGGGAGTGACGAGCAGTACTTC,CASSLTSGSDEQYF
NA,TRBV28,TRBJ2-1,NA,TGTGCCAGCAGTCCACTAAGGAGCTCCTACAATGAGCAGTTCTTC,CASSPLRSSYNEQFF
NA,TRBV28,TRBJ2-5,NA,TGTGCCAGCAGTGAACGGACTCTCCAAGAGACCCAGTACTTC,CASSERTLQETQYF
NA,TRBV4-3,TRBJ2-6,NA,TGCGCCAGCAGCCCGCGGACAGGGCGGACTAGTGCTGGGGCCAACGTCCTGACTTTC,CASSPRTGRTSAGANVLTF
NA,TRBV7-2,TRBJ2-3,NA,TGTGCCAGCAGCTTAGCCGTAAAGGTAGATACGCAGTATTTT,CASSLAVKVDTQYF
NA,TRBV5-4,TRBJ1-1,few,TGTGCCAGCAGCTTGAACACTGAAGCTTTCTTT,CASSLNTEAFF
NA,TRBV6-1,TRBJ2-5,NA,TGTGCCAGCAGTGAACTGGGCCCCGCTGAGGCCCAGTACTTC,CASSELGPAEAQYF
NA,TRBV28,TRBJ1-2,few,TGTGCCAGCAGCCTGCCATTGGGGGCAGGGAGGTTTCGTGGCTACACCTTC,CASSLPLGAGRFRGYTF
NA,TRBV7-9,TRBJ1-1,few,TGTGCCAGCAGCTTATTTGGTGAAGCTTTCTTT,CASSLFGEAFF
TRBD2,TRBV5-1,TRBJ2-5,once,TGCGCCAGCAGCTTGGGAGCGGGAGGGGAAGAGACCCAGTACTTC,CASSLGAGGEETQYF
NA,TRBV6-5,TRBJ1-1,NA,TGTGCCAGCAGTTACCTCACTGAAGCTTTCTTT,CASSYLTEAFF
TRBD2,TRBV4-1,TRBJ2-7,NA,TGCGCCAGCAGCTCCCGGACTAGCGAGATCTCCTACGAGCAGTACTTC,CASSSRTSEISYEQYF
NA,TRBV6-5,TRBJ1-4,many,TGTGCCAGCAGTTCAGGGAGAACTAATGAAAAACTGTTTTTT,CASSSGRTNEKLFF
NA,TRBV25-1,TRBJ2-3,NA,TGTGCCAGCAGTGAAGGGGGCTTATACACAGATACGCAGTATTTT,CASSEGGLYTDTQYF
TRBD1,TRBV28,TRBJ2-7,once,TGTGCCAGCAGTCTACCGGGACAGCAAAGGAGGCAGTACTTC,CASSLPGQQRRQYF
NA,TRBV28,TRBJ1-4,NA,TGTGCCAGCAGCTTCAGTGTTTATGAAAAACTGTTTTTT,CASSFSVYEKLFF
TRBD2,TRBV14,TRBJ2-1,once,TGTGCCAGCAGCCAGCCGGGACTAGCGGGACTTGAGCAGTTCTTC,CASSQPGLAGLEQFF
TRBD2,TRBV28,TRBJ2-2,once,TGTGCCACCCTAGCGGGATGGGACACCGGGGAGCTGTTTTTT,CATLAGWDTGELFF
NA,TRBV5-4,TRBJ2-3,NA,TGTGCCAGCAGCTTGCAGGGTCTAACGAGCGCAGATACGCAGTATTTT,CASSLQGLTSADTQYF
NA,TRBV6-1,TRBJ1-5,few,TGTGCCAGCAACCATGTTCCCCAGCCCCAGCATTTT,CASNHVPQPQHF
NA,TRBV5-6,TRBJ1-3,NA,TGTGCCAGCAGCTTGGCCAGAACGCACTCTGGAAACACCATATATTTT,CASSLARTHSGNTIYF
NA,TRBV5-5,TRBJ2-3,NA,TGTGCCAGCAGCTTGTCGGACAGATACACAGATACGCAGTATTTT,CASSLSDRYTDTQYF
NA,TRBV6-5,TRBJ2-7,NA,TGTGCCAGCTGGCGGCAGGGTTCCTACGAGCAGTACTTC,CASWRQGSYEQYF
NA,TRBV7-2,TRBJ2-2,NA,TGTGCCAGCAGCTTAGGGGCTAGCCTTGGCGGGGAGCTGTTTTTT,CASSLGASLGGELFF
NA,TRBV28,TRBJ2-7,NA,TGTGCCAGCAGTCTCCGGGCCATTCGGAAATACGAGCAGTACTTC,CASSLRAIRKYEQYF
NA,TRBV19,TRBJ1-1,NA,TGTGCCAGTAGTATATCCAGAAGGGTCACTGAAGCTTTCTTT,CASSISRRVTEAFF
TRBD2,TRBV30,TRBJ2-1,NA,TGTGCCTGGAGTAGCGGGGATTACAATGAGCAGTTCTTC,CAWSSGDYNEQFF
NA,TRBV5-1,TRBJ2-5,NA,TGCGCCAGCAGCTTGGTTAGGGAGACCCAGTACTTC,CASSLVRETQYF
NA,TRBV6-5,TRBJ1-1,few,TGTGCCAGCAGTTACTCGAGGGGAGGGGGTAACACTGAAGCTTTCTTT,CASSYSRGGGNTEAFF